This TCR beta chain was documented in a study of blood T cell repertoires in COVID-19. Study-level information: Whether acute or convalescent, the COVID-19 samples came from the United States, Italy and Spain.

Per the authors' pipeline: Reference gene primer amplification gave estimated nucleated cell counts. This table comes from immunoSEQ multiplex PCR, and its TCRdb copy is limited to in-frame clones, with some not included. The D gene and trimming were derived from the DNA, and the V and J assignments and clone size from that table. The sample consists of around 150,000 clones, around 80% of them appearing once. The sample was peripheral blood. The clonotype was recovered from a woman aged 80 or older with acute or convalescent COVID-19.

As DNA, the CDR3 is TGCAGCGGGACAGGGGGCGGGGAGACCCAGTACTTC. It is translated as CSGTGGGETQYF. The V and J genes are TRBV29-1 and TRBJ2-5; 11 bases fit TRBD1. J lost 5 bases, V lost 7 bases, and 3 bases had no gene match. CDR1 is SQVTM and CDR2 is ANQGSEA in the germline V gene. This CDR3 has 12 amino acids.